Listed below are T cell receptor beta chains from one sample, sequenced in a study of blood T cells in healthy people across ages. TCRdb re-derived calls from the 5' RACE reads in MiXCR, one entry per CDR3 protein. The sample lists about 1.4 million distinct CDR3 sequences; roughly 60% were seen once. Sequencing was done on a sample of blood. The receptors here all came from a man aged 18 to 35 in good health. Both conserved end residues are part of each CDR3. Fields, in order: V gene, clone size, D gene, J gene, CDR3 protein, CDR3 DNA. D genes are given only for firm matches. The size field is filled for only some rows; it gives once, few, many or a size class.

TRBV4-3	NA	TRBD1	TRBJ2-2	CASSRTGQGKTGELFF	TGCGCCAGCAGCCGCACGGGACAGGGGAAAACCGGGGAGCTGTTTTTT
TRBV12-3/TRBV12-4	NA	TRBD1	TRBJ1-2	CASSAGQGFYGYTF	TGTGCCAGCAGTGCCGGACAGGGCTTCTATGGCTACACCTTC
TRBV20-1	few	NA	TRBJ2-1	CSARPIPLGNEQFF	TGCAGTGCTAGACCGATTCCGTTGGGCAATGAGCAGTTCTTC
TRBV12-3/TRBV12-4	NA	NA	TRBJ1-4	CASTTDLDEKLFF	TGTGCCAGCACCACCGATTTGGATGAAAAACTGTTTTTT
TRBV29-1	few	NA	TRBJ2-7	CSVGRGGCSNYYLISARICEQYF	TGCAGCGTTGGAAGGGGGGGTTGCAGTAACTATTATTTAATTTCGGCGAGAATTTGCGAGCAGTACTTC
TRBV29-1	NA	NA	TRBJ1-1	CSVLSGKAFF	TGCAGCGTTCTGTCGGGGAAGGCTTTCTTT
TRBV7-2	NA	TRBD2	TRBJ2-3	CASSLRGGAFPDTQYF	TGTGCCAGCAGCTTACGCGGGGGGGCCTTTCCAGATACGCAGTATTTT
TRBV7-2	once	TRBD2	TRBJ2-1	CASSSNSGGGGNEQFF	TGTGCCAGCAGCAGTAATAGCGGGGGGGGTGGCAATGAGCAGTTCTTC
TRBV20-1	NA	TRBD2	TRBJ2-7	CSATTSAPYEQYF	TGCAGTGCCACGACTAGCGCCCCCTACGAGCAGTACTTC
TRBV10-2	NA	TRBD1	TRBJ2-3	CASSERDRGLSDTQYF	TGCGCCAGCAGTGAGCGGGACAGGGGTTTATCAGATACGCAGTATTTT
TRBV29-1	once	TRBD1	TRBJ1-4	CSVGGGQGTEKLFF	TGCAGCGTTGGGGGCGGACAGGGGACTGAAAAACTGTTTTTT
TRBV20-1	NA	TRBD2	TRBJ2-1	CSARRFRLAGYNEQFF	TGCAGTGCTAGACGATTCCGACTAGCGGGTTACAATGAGCAGTTCTTC
TRBV7-2	NA	NA	TRBJ2-5	CASSLAGQGVLETQYF	TGTGCCAGCAGCTTAGCGGGTCAGGGTGTTTTGGAGACCCAGTACTTC
TRBV24-1	NA	NA	TRBJ2-3	CATGSRDTTSTDTQYF	TGTGCCACCGGCTCTAGAGACACAACTAGCACAGATACGCAGTATTTT
TRBV15	NA	NA	TRBJ2-7	CAISRDLGSEYF	TGTGCCATCAGCAGAGATCTGGGCTCGGAGTACTTC
TRBV5-1	few	NA	TRBJ2-7	CASSLESEGYEQYF	TGCGCCAGCAGCTTGGAATCGGAGGGCTACGAGCAGTACTTC
TRBV11-2	NA	TRBD2	TRBJ2-4	CASSQRGALAGVKNIQYF	TGTGCCAGCAGCCAAAGAGGGGCACTAGCGGGTGTCAAAAACATTCAGTACTTC
TRBV7-2	NA	NA	TRBJ2-3	CASSPRGLTDTQYF	TGTGCCAGCAGCCCCCGCGGCCTCACAGATACGCAGTATTTT
TRBV10-3	NA	NA	TRBJ2-3	CAISAGRPDTDTQYF	TGTGCCATCAGTGCCGGGCGACCCGACACAGATACGCAGTATTTT
TRBV4-1	NA	NA	TRBJ1-2	CASSRTPADGYTF	TGCGCCAGCAGCAGGACACCGGCCGATGGCTACACCTTC
TRBV6-1	NA	TRBD1	TRBJ1-4	CASSAQGANEKLFF	TGTGCCAGCAGTGCCCAGGGGGCTAATGAAAAACTGTTTTTT
TRBV4-1	NA	TRBD1	TRBJ1-5	CASSQARGDNQPQHF	TGCGCCAGCAGCCAGGCCAGGGGGGACAATCAGCCCCAGCATTTT
TRBV29-1	NA	TRBD2	TRBJ2-1	CSVDGREVSYNEQFF	TGCAGCGTTGACGGCCGGGAGGTCTCCTACAATGAGCAGTTCTTC
TRBV20-1	few	NA	TRBJ2-7	CSARDRRRQYEQYF	TGCAGTGCTAGAGATCGCCGCCGACAATACGAGCAGTACTTC
TRBV4-1	few	NA	TRBJ2-7	CASSQVGLPAYEQYF	TGCGCCAGCAGCCAAGTGGGGCTGCCTGCCTACGAGCAGTACTTC
TRBV4-1	NA	TRBD2	TRBJ2-5	CASSLVSGRGETQYF	TGCGCCAGCAGCCTCGTTAGCGGGAGAGGCGAGACCCAGTACTTC
TRBV20-1	NA	TRBD2	TRBJ2-1	CSASGTRWSEQFF	TGCAGTGCCTCGGGGACTAGATGGTCTGAGCAGTTCTTC
TRBV28	NA	NA	TRBJ2-5	CASSAWTDKETQYF	TGTGCCAGCAGTGCCTGGACAGACAAAGAGACCCAGTACTTC
TRBV29-1	NA	NA	TRBJ2-7	CSVDQGGRAYEQYF	TGCAGCGTTGACCAGGGGGGGAGAGCCTACGAGCAGTACTTC
TRBV6-2/TRBV6-3	few	NA	TRBJ2-2	CASSYSSGVGELFF	TGTGCCAGCAGTTACTCGAGTGGGGTCGGGGAGCTGTTTTTT
TRBV6-2/TRBV6-3	NA	TRBD1	TRBJ1-2	CASSYSRTGHYGYTF	TGTGCCAGCAGTTACTCCCGGACAGGGCACTATGGCTACACCTTC
TRBV6-5	NA	NA	TRBJ1-2	CASTTTGGTSYYGYTF	TGTGCCAGCACCACAACCGGGGGGACGTCTTACTATGGCTACACCTTC
TRBV7-2	few	TRBD2	TRBJ2-1	CASSLLAGVTYNEQFF	TGTGCCAGCAGCTTACTAGCGGGAGTGACCTACAATGAGCAGTTCTTC
TRBV20-1	NA	TRBD1	TRBJ2-7	CPISRDSLYEQYF	TGCCCCATTAGCAGGGACAGCCTCTACGAGCAGTACTTC
TRBV30	NA	TRBD2	TRBJ2-1	CAWSSSGTGNEQFF	TGTGCCTGGAGTTCCAGCGGGACGGGAAATGAGCAGTTCTTC
TRBV20-1	NA	TRBD2	TRBJ2-2	CSAREFSGRTTGELFF	TGCAGTGCTAGAGAGTTTAGCGGGAGAACCACCGGGGAGCTGTTTTTT
TRBV7-6	NA	NA	TRBJ2-3	CASSLSRDADTQYF	TGTGCCAGCAGCCTATCCAGGGACGCAGATACGCAGTATTTT
TRBV20-1	NA	NA	TRBJ2-3	CSASQLGISADTQYF	TGCAGTGCTAGCCAGCTTGGAATCTCGGCAGATACGCAGTATTTT
TRBV4-1	NA	NA	TRBJ2-7	CASSQVTFEQYF	TGCGCCAGCAGCCAGGTAACGTTCGAGCAGTACTTC
TRBV14	NA	NA	TRBJ2-7	CASSQDRTSRNEQYF	TGTGCCAGCAGCCAAGATCGAACTTCCCGGAACGAGCAGTACTTC
TRBV14	NA	TRBD1	TRBJ2-4	CASSQRTGPKNIQYF	TGTGCCAGCAGCCAGAGGACAGGGCCCAAAAACATTCAGTACTTC
TRBV6-5	few	TRBD1	TRBJ2-7	CASSYGTGGAEQYF	TGTGCCAGCAGTTACGGGACAGGGGGCGCCGAGCAGTACTTC
TRBV7-2	few	NA	TRBJ2-7	CASSFSRDTNEQYF	TGTGCCAGCAGCTTTAGTCGGGACACCAACGAGCAGTACTTC